This T cell receptor (beta chain) appears in the sequencing data of a study of blood T cell repertoires in COVID-19. Study at large: The study drew acute and convalescent COVID-19 samples from the United States, Italy and Spain. T cells, B-cell-depleted T cells, or PBMCs provided the cDNA or gDNA that served as material.

The CDR3 extends over 15 amino acids. CDR1 is LNHDA, CDR2 SQIVND, per germline (reference sequence). V was clipped by 5 bases and J by 3 bases; unmatched bases: 2. The count of this clone is one. Enrollment of patients from Seattle took place during active infection, with longitudinal follow-up. Study processing details: Amplification from reference gene primers served as the basis for estimated nucleated cell counts. Only in-frame clones appear in the TCRdb table, and some are missing; sequencing was by immunoSEQ multiplex PCR. The V and J calls and clone size come from that table; D and trimming were worked out from the DNA. The sample has 200,000 to 250,000 clones, approximately 90% seen once.

The clonotype comes from a man between 45 and 60 years old with COVID-19, enrolled during active disease. The chain has TRBV19 and TRBJ2-7; TRBD2 aligns across 15 bases. The sequencing sample was made of peripheral blood. This chain's CDR3 is CASSPGLAGGYEQYF. CDR3 nucleotide sequence: TGTGCCAGTAGTCCGGGACTAGCGGGAGGCTACGAGCAGTACTTC.